The entry that follows covers one TCR beta chain sequence. Its antigen is unidentified. This sample was taken from a study of CD8 T cells in ankylosing spondylitis. Quantitative barcoded 5'-RACE was used to prepare TCR beta libraries. TCRdb analysed the 5' RACE reads with MiXCR anew, one entry per CDR3 protein. This sample has approximately 440,000 distinct CDR3 sequences, with 17% found just once. This CDR3 has 17 amino acids. Trimming cost V 0 bases and J 2 bases, with 14 bases left between them. In germline, CDR1 is LGHNA, CDR2 YSLEER. Regarding the study as a whole: Ankylosing spondylitis blood appeared to carry a characteristic TCR beta motif of roughly eight highly homologous variants. Clones that were linked to disease were CD8+ and were relatively rare in peripheral blood.

The receptor comes from a male donor with ankylosing spondylitis. Sequenced input: blood, either unsorted or a sorted T cell fraction (not recorded which). The chain joins TRBV4-3 to TRBJ2-1; TRBD2 might be the D (6 bases). The CDR3 protein is CASSQDRAQRAYNEQFF. The CDR3 region has the DNA TGCGCCAGCAGCCAAGATCGAGCCCAGCGGGCCTACAATGAGCAGTTCTTC.